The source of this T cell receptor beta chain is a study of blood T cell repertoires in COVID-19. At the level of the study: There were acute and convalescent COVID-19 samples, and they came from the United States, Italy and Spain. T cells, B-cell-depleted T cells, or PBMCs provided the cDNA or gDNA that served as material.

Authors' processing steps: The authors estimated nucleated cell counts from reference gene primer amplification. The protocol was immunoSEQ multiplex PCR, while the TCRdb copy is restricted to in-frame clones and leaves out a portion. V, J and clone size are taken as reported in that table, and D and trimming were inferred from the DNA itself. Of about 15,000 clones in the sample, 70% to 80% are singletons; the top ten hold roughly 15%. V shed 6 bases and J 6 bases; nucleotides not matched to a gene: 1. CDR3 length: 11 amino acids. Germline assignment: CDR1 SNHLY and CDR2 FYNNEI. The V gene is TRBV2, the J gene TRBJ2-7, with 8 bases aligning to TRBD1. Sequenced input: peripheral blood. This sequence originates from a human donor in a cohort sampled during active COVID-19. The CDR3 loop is CASSRGREQYF. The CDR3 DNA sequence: TGTGCCAGCAGCAGGGGGCGCGAGCAGTACTTC.